One TCR beta chain is described in this entry. As yet, its antigen is unknown. The sample carries other DNA sequences with the same CDR3. The data stem from a study of shared clonotypes between healthy human individuals. The CDR3 is 14 amino acids. In germline, CDR1 is SQVTM, CDR2 ANQGSEA. V shed 6 bases and J 0 bases; nucleotides not matched to a gene: 2. Study-level findings and limits: Sorted-subset samples were not fully sequenced, rarefaction indicated. Clonotypes shared by all four sorted-subset donors had higher generation probabilities than non-shared clonotypes.

At a deep level, the assay was run. The method was immunoSEQ multiplex PCR; TCRdb's version includes in-frame clones alone and lacks a portion of them. The data contain millions of clones, more than 80% of them singletons. The source is a man younger than 35 in good health. The sequenced material came from naive CD4+ T cells sorted from blood. Subset given: CD45RA+ positively selected. The chain couples TRBV29-1 to TRBJ2-3; 11 bases match TRBD2. The CDR3 DNA follows: TGCAGCGTCGGACTAGCGGGTAGCACAGATACGCAGTATTTT. The encoded protein is CSVGLAGSTDTQYF.